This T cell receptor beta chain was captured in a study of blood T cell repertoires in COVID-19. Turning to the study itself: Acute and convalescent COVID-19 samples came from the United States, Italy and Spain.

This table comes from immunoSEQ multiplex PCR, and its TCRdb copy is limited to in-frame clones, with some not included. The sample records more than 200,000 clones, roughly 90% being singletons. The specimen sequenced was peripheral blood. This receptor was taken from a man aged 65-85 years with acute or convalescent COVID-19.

CDR3 region: CATPETAGLKETQYF. The CDR3 DNA follows: TGCGCCACCCCTGAGACGGCGGGCCTGAAAGAGACCCAGTACTTC. The V call is TRBV10-1, the J call TRBJ2-5; the D gene is possibly TRBD2 (5 bases). Trimming removed 10 bases at V and 3 bases at J, with 21 bases between. The CDR3 is 15 amino acids. Per the germline V gene, CDR1 is WNHNN and CDR2 is SYGVQD (reference sequence).